This T cell receptor beta chain was observed in a study of shared T cell receptors in the human thymus. CDR1 and CDR2 from the germline V gene are SGHTA and FQGNSA. Trimming removed 7 bases from V and 6 bases from J; junction bases left unmatched: 3. The CDR3 length is 13 residues. Here immunoSEQ multiplex PCR was the method, and the copy in TCRdb shows in-frame clones only, minus some. The profile shows 630,000 or so clones, 80% to 90% of them singletons. This sample also belongs to another study, concerning human thymus T cells.

Sequencing was performed on thymocytes. The sequence was collected from a boy in the first two years of life with a congenital heart defect. The J gene is TRBJ1-1, the V gene TRBV7-2, with TRBD1 matching 12 bases. The CDR3 nucleotides are TGTGCCAGCAAGGGACAGGGGGCATCTGAAGCTTTCTTT. Protein sequence: CASKGQGASEAFF.